The rows below give T cell receptor beta chains drawn from one sample of a study of T cells in Graves' hyperthyroidism and ophthalmopathy. Using its own MiXCR run on the multiplex PCR reads, TCRdb lists one record per CDR3 protein. The sample yields some 600,000 distinct CDR3 sequences, approximately 14% seen once. The sample comprised blood. These receptors were collected from a woman aged 30 to 39 with Graves' hyperthyroidism that later progressed to Graves' ophthalmopathy. Each CDR3 is given with its conserved first and last residue. The D gene is left open where the match is weak. Clone size appears in some rows only: once, few, many, or a class for an expanded clone.

D | J | V | size | DNA | CDR3
. | TRBJ2-5 | TRBV18 | many | TGTGCCAGCTCGTCCCCGACGGAGACCCAGTACTTC | CASSSPTETQYF
TRBD1 | TRBJ1-1 | TRBV28 | many | TGTGCCAGCAGTTTAAGGGCCGGGGGACAGGGGGGCCTGAACACTGAAGCTTTCTTT | CASSLRAGGQGGLNTEAFF
. | TRBJ2-7 | TRBV20-1 | . | TGCAGTGCTAATGAGGGGGGGGGATCCTCCTACGAGCAGTACTTC | CSANEGGGSSYEQYF
. | TRBJ1-3 | TRBV7-9 | few | TGTGCCAGCAGCACCCGAGGGCGGAGCTCTGGAAACACCATATATTTT | CASSTRGRSSGNTIYF
. | TRBJ2-5 | TRBV6-1 | few | TGTGCCAGGACACCCGGCCTCCAAGAGACCCAGTACTTC | CARTPGLQETQYF
TRBD1 | TRBJ1-6 | TRBV4-1 | few | TGCGCCAGCAGCCAAACGGGACAGCTAAATTCACCCCTCCACTTT | CASSQTGQLNSPLHF
. | TRBJ2-5 | TRBV9 | many | TGTGCCAGCAGCGTAGGCCTTTCGGGAGAGACCCAGTACTTC | CASSVGLSGETQYF
. | TRBJ1-4 | TRBV30 | many | TGTGCCCGAGCAGCTAATGAAAAACTGTTTTTT | CARAANEKLFF
. | TRBJ2-1 | TRBV3-1 | . | TGTGCCAGCAGCCAAGACTATGAGGGAGTCGACAATGAGCAGTTCTTC | CASSQDYEGVDNEQFF
. | TRBJ1-1 | TRBV5-1 | many | TGCGCCAGCAGCCCCCGTGAGGGTATGAACACTGAAGCTTTCTTT | CASSPREGMNTEAFF
. | TRBJ2-1 | TRBV12-3/TRBV12-4 | many | TGTGCCAGCAGTTTAGGAGGTCCCTCCTACAATGAGCAGTTCTTC | CASSLGGPSYNEQFF
. | TRBJ2-1 | TRBV5-1 | . | TGCGCCAGCAGTTTCGGGCCTGGGAATGAGCAGTTCTTC | CASSFGPGNEQFF
TRBD2 | TRBJ2-3 | TRBV6-2/TRBV6-3 | . | TGTGCCAGCAGCAGACCGGGACTAGCGGGAGTCAGCACAGATACGCAGTATTTT | CASSRPGLAGVSTDTQYF
. | TRBJ2-7 | TRBV19 | many | TGTGCCAGTAGTATAGGGCAGGGGAAAAGCTACGAGCAGTACTTC | CASSIGQGKSYEQYF
. | TRBJ1-1 | TRBV6-1 | . | TGTGCCAGCAGTATGACCGTTACAGCTTTCTTT | CASSMTVTAFF
. | TRBJ2-7 | TRBV30 | . | TGTGCCTGGAATCCGGACTGGAGCTCCTACGAGCAGTACTTC | CAWNPDWSSYEQYF
. | TRBJ2-3 | TRBV25-1 | . | TGTGCCAGCAGTGAATCGGGGGCGCGAACAGATACGCAGTATTTT | CASSESGARTDTQYF
. | TRBJ1-2 | TRBV20-1 | . | TGCAGTGCTAGAGTTGTGGCGGACTGCACCTTC | CSARVVADCTF
TRBD2 | TRBJ2-1 | TRBV7-3 | . | TGTGCCAGCAGCTTAGCCCCAGCGGGGTTTAACAATGAGCAGTTCTTC | CASSLAPAGFNNEQFF
. | TRBJ1-1 | TRBV29-1 | many | TGCAGCGTTGATTCGCAGGCGAACACTGAAGCTTTCTTT | CSVDSQANTEAFF
TRBD1 | TRBJ2-1 | TRBV19 | . | TGTGCCAGTAGTATAGCGGGGACAGGGTCCGATGAGCAGTTCTTC | CASSIAGTGSDEQFF
. | TRBJ2-7 | TRBV28 | many | TGTGCCAGCAGTTTACCCTTAGGGGAGGACGAGCAGTACTTC | CASSLPLGEDEQYF
. | TRBJ2-5 | TRBV29-1 | . | TGCAGCGTTCACCCCGGGAGATCCCAAGAGACCCAGTACTTC | CSVHPGRSQETQYF